This TCR beta chain came from a study of T cell clonotyping in hematopoietic cell transplantation. This clone was seen a few times. This CDR3 contains 15 residues. V gave up 3 bases and J gave up 0 bases, with 11 bases separating them. CDR1 and CDR2 (germline): SGHNT, YYREEE (reference sequence). TCRdb keeps only in-frame clones here, not all; method: immunoSEQ multiplex PCR. This table has about 12,000 clones, about half appearing once. This sequence was found in a man aged 50 to 59 in good health. Some clones in this sample may be carry-over from other donors' samples. The chain combines TRBV5-4 with TRBJ2-3, with D perhaps matching TRBD1 (6 bases). Sequencing was done on a sample of peripheral blood mononuclear cells. The CDR3 bases are TGTGCCAGCAGCTCAGGGGATGCTAGCACAGATACGCAGTATTTT. Amino acids: CASSSGDASTDTQYF.